This TCR beta chain was captured in a study of control samples from healthy donors and cancer patients. Data came from immunoSEQ multiplex PCR; TCRdb stores just in-frame clones and leaves some out. Of some 23,000 clones listed, approximately 85% were seen once; the top ten hold roughly 40%. The CDR3 runs 13 residues. V gave up 4 bases and J gave up 6 bases, with 9 bases separating them. CDR1 is LNHDA and CDR2 is SQIVND in the germline V gene (reference sequence). This rearrangement joins TRBV19 to TRBJ1-4; unclear D gene. The specimen was PBMCs. This clonotype originated in a man in his 60s with head and neck cancer. DNA of the CDR3: TGTGCCAGTAGTACGGACCAGGATGAAAAACTGTTTTTT. It encodes CASSTDQDEKLFF.